A selection of T cell receptor beta chains follows, all from one sample in a study of blood T cell repertoires in COVID-19. Here immunoSEQ multiplex PCR was the method, and the copy in TCRdb shows in-frame clones only, minus some. The sample lists about 350,000 clones; about 87% were seen once. The sample consisted of PBMCs or T cells enriched from blood (not recorded which). The source is a young woman who had recovered from COVID-19. The CDR3 runs from the conserved cysteine through the conserved F or W. D genes are given only for firm matches. Some rows have no size entry. The others give once, few or many, or a class for an expanded clone.

-,TRBV7-2,TRBJ1-1,-,13,CASSLRRNTEAFF,TGTGCCAGCAGCTTAAGGAGGAACACTGAAGCTTTCTTT
TRBD2,TRBV7-3,TRBJ2-1,-,17,CASSRGLAAEPYNEQFF,TGTGCCAGCAGCCGTGGGCTAGCGGCCGAGCCCTACAATGAGCAGTTCTTC
-,TRBV9,TRBJ1-2,-,13,CASSESTNYGYTF,TGTGCCAGCTCCGAGTCCACTAACTATGGCTACACCTTC
-,TRBV24-1,TRBJ2-1,-,12,CATGRLQSEQFF,TGTGCCACGGGGCGACTCCAGAGTGAGCAGTTCTTC
TRBD1,TRBV7-8,TRBJ2-4,few,15,CASSLVDRDGDIQYF,TGTGCCAGCAGCTTAGTCGACAGGGATGGGGACATTCAGTACTTC
TRBD1,TRBV5-1,TRBJ2-6,once,14,CASRPTGGWRILTF,TGCGCCAGCAGGCCCACAGGGGGTTGGAGGATCCTGACTTTC
-,TRBV7-9,TRBJ1-2,-,14,CASSLEERGQPDTF,TGTGCCAGCAGTTTAGAAGAAAGGGGACAACCAGACACCTTC
-,TRBV14,TRBJ2-5,-,13,CASSQGARETQYF,TGTGCCAGCAGCCAAGGCGCCCGAGAGACCCAGTACTTC
TRBD1,TRBV10-3,TRBJ2-7,-,14,CAISEKGQAYEQYF,TGTGCCATCAGTGAGAAAGGACAGGCCTACGAGCAGTACTTC
TRBD1,TRBV19,TRBJ1-1,-,15,CASRAGQGENTEAFF,TGTGCCAGTAGGGCGGGACAGGGGGAGAACACTGAAGCTTTCTTT
TRBD1,TRBV6-5,TRBJ2-5,once,15,CASSYDRAPKETQYF,TGTGCCAGCAGTTACGACAGGGCACCGAAAGAGACCCAGTACTTC
TRBD1,TRBV19,TRBJ1-3,-,15,CASSNQGAAGNTIYF,TGTGCCAGTAGTAACCAGGGGGCGGCCGGAAACACCATATATTTT
TRBD1,TRBV6-5,TRBJ1-2,-,15,CASRTQDRAYYGYTF,TGTGCCAGCAGGACCCAGGACAGGGCCTATTATGGCTACACCTTC
-,TRBV7-8,TRBJ1-5,-,16,CASSFHRTHLGQPQHF,TGTGCCAGCAGCTTCCACAGGACCCACCTTGGGCAGCCCCAGCATTTT
-,TRBV5-4,TRBJ1-3,-,15,CASSRRQTSGNTIYF,TGTGCCAGCAGCCGAAGACAGACCTCTGGAAACACCATATATTTT
-,TRBV18,TRBJ1-2,-,15,CASSPLREINYGYTF,TGTGCCAGCTCGCCGCTTAGGGAGATTAACTATGGCTACACCTTC
TRBD1,TRBV11-2,TRBJ1-2,few,19,CASSYCLKGQGCDYNGYTF,TGTGCCAGCAGCTACTGTTTGAAAGGACAGGGGTGTGACTATAATGGCTACACCTTC
-,TRBV19,TRBJ1-4,-,15,CASSMHGVVEEKLFF,TGTGCCAGTAGTATGCACGGGGTTGTCGAGGAAAAACTGTTTTTT
-,TRBV9,TRBJ2-7,-,13,CASSVVPGDEQYF,TGTGCCAGCAGCGTAGTCCCGGGAGACGAGCAGTACTTC
-,TRBV6-6,TRBJ2-7,few,13,CASHLTAAYEQYF,TGTGCCAGCCATCTTACAGCCGCCTACGAGCAGTACTTC
-,TRBV6-5,TRBJ2-5,-,15,CASSYWGREGETQYF,TGTGCCAGCAGTTACTGGGGGCGAGAGGGGGAGACCCAGTACTTC
-,TRBV6-5,TRBJ1-4,-,14,CASSLTGNNEKLFF,TGTGCCAGCAGTTTAACAGGGAATAATGAAAAACTGTTTTTT
TRBD1,TRBV5-4,TRBJ1-4,-,16,CASSVDRGRINEKLFF,TGTGCCAGCAGCGTGGACAGGGGCCGGATTAATGAAAAACTGTTTTTT
-,TRBV9,TRBJ2-7,-,15,CASSVATSASYEQYF,TGTGCCAGCAGCGTAGCGACTAGTGCTTCCTACGAGCAGTACTTC
-,TRBV7-9,TRBJ1-1,-,14,CASSLGHGNTEAFF,TGTGCCAGCAGCTTGGGACACGGGAACACTGAAGCTTTCTTT
-,TRBV7-2,TRBJ1-6,-,14,CASSPTGINSPLHF,TGTGCCAGCAGCCCTACAGGGATTAATTCACCCCTCCACTTT
TRBD1,TRBV15,TRBJ2-7,-,13,CATSRDRGYEQYF,TGTGCCACCAGCAGGGACAGGGGTTACGAGCAGTACTTC
-,TRBV5-4,TRBJ2-7,-,14,CASSVDSRVYEQYF,TGTGCCAGCAGCGTGGACTCAAGAGTCTACGAGCAGTACTTC
-,TRBV9,TRBJ1-4,-,17,CASSVGPAPSTNEKLFF,TGTGCCAGCAGCGTAGGGCCTGCCCCGTCGACTAATGAAAAACTGTTTTTT
-,TRBV19,TRBJ1-4,-,15,CASSIGQQTNEKLFF,TGTGCCAGTAGTATTGGGCAGCAAACTAATGAAAAACTGTTTTTT
-,TRBV29-1,TRBJ1-2,few,13,CSVARQVGYGYTF,TGCAGCGTCGCGAGACAGGTCGGCTATGGCTACACCTTC
-,TRBV27,TRBJ1-4,few,15,CATATRFATNEKLFF,TGTGCCACAGCGACCAGATTTGCAACTAATGAAAAACTGTTTTTT
-,TRBV15,TRBJ1-4,-,15,CATSATGKFNEKLFF,TGTGCCACCAGCGCTACAGGGAAATTTAATGAAAAACTGTTTTTT
-,TRBV6-5,TRBJ1-1,-,14,CASSQRQPNTEAFF,TGTGCCAGCAGTCAAAGACAGCCTAACACTGAAGCTTTCTTT
-,TRBV4-1,TRBJ1-2,-,13,CASSQERSDGYTF,TGCGCCAGCAGCCAAGAGAGGAGTGATGGCTACACCTTC
-,TRBV5-6,TRBJ2-3,many,16,CASSLEEVDTRLTQYF,TGTGCCAGCAGCTTGGAGGAGGTCGACACCCGGTTGACGCAGTATTTT
-,TRBV19,TRBJ1-2,-,15,CASSIDLRVLYGYTF,TGTGCCAGTAGTATAGATCTCCGCGTGCTCTATGGCTACACCTTC
TRBD1,TRBV7-2,TRBJ1-1,few,15,CASSRMVAGQVEAFF,TGTGCCAGCAGCCGCATGGTGGCGGGACAGGTTGAAGCTTTCTTT
-,TRBV28,TRBJ2-7,-,12,CASSLIAGEQYF,TGTGCCAGCAGTTTAATCGCGGGCGAGCAGTACTTC
-,TRBV4-3,TRBJ1-5,-,15,CASSQDMGNNQPQHF,TGCGCCAGCAGCCAAGATATGGGCAACAATCAGCCCCAGCATTTT
-,TRBV7-2,TRBJ2-3,-,15,CASSPGEGGTDTQYF,TGTGCCAGCAGCCCCGGGGAAGGTGGAACAGATACGCAGTATTTT
-,TRBV30,TRBJ2-3,-,16,CAWSKGTSFNTDTQYF,TGTGCCTGGAGCAAGGGGACTTCATTTAACACAGATACGCAGTATTTT
TRBD1,TRBV12-5,TRBJ2-5,-,14,CASGLRDSQETQYF,TGTGCTAGTGGTCTCCGGGACAGCCAAGAGACCCAGTACTTC
-,TRBV5-8,TRBJ1-4,-,17,CASSLAGRGRRNEKLFF,TGTGCCAGCAGCTTGGCCGGGAGGGGACGGAGGAATGAAAAACTGTTTTTT
-,TRBV6-5,TRBJ1-3,-,13,CASTHGSGNTIYF,TGTGCCAGCACCCACGGCTCTGGAAACACCATATATTTT
TRBD1,TRBV6-5,TRBJ1-3,-,15,CASSSQGISGNTIYF,TGTGCCAGCAGCTCACAGGGGATCTCTGGAAACACCATATATTTT